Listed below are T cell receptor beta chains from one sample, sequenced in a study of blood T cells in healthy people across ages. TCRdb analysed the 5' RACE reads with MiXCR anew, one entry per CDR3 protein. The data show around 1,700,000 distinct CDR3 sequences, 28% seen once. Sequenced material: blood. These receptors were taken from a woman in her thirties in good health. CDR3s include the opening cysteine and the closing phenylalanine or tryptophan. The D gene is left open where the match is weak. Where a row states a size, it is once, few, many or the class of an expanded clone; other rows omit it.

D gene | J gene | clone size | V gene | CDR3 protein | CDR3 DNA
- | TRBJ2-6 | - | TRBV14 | CASRAWWSGANVLTF | TGTGCCAGCAGGGCCTGGTGGAGCGGGGCCAACGTCCTGACTTTC
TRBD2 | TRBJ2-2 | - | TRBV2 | CASKPRETSVALFF | TGTGCCAGCAAACCGAGGGAGACTAGCGTCGCGCTGTTTTTT
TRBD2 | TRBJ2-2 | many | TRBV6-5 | CASSWGLANTGELFF | TGTGCCAGCAGTTGGGGACTAGCGAACACCGGGGAGCTGTTTTTT
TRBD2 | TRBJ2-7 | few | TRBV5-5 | CASALAGGTYEQYF | TGTGCCAGTGCACTAGCGGGGGGAACCTACGAGCAGTACTTC
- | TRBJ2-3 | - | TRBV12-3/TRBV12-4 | CASRLRDAQYF | TGTGCCAGCAGGTTAAGAGATGCGCAGTATTTT
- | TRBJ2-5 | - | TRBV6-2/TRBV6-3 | CASKSKPQETQYF | TGTGCCAGCAAGAGCAAGCCCCAAGAGACCCAGTACTTC
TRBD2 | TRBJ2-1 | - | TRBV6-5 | CAGSSAGGPWNEQFF | TGTGCCGGCAGTTCGGCGGGAGGGCCGTGGAATGAGCAGTTCTTC
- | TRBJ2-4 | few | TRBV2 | CASSELANYKNIQYF | TGTGCCAGCAGTGAACTGGCCAATTACAAAAACATTCAGTACTTC
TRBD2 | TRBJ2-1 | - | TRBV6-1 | CASSAVAGVIFGEQFF | TGTGCCAGCAGTGCTGTAGCGGGGGTAATCTTCGGTGAGCAGTTCTTC
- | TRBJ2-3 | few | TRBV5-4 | CASSPDRRDTQYF | TGTGCCAGCAGCCCGGACCGAAGGGATACGCAGTATTTT
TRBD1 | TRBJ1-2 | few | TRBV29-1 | CSDGTGNGHTF | TGCAGCGATGGGACAGGGAATGGCCACACCTTC
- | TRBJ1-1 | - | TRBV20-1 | CSARELLGNTEAFF | TGCAGTGCTAGAGAATTACTCGGGAACACTGAAGCTTTCTTT
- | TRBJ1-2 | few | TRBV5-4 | CASSAAPDRTNYGYTF | TGTGCCAGCAGCGCGGCCCCTGACAGGACGAACTATGGCTACACCTTC
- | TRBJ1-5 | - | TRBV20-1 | CSALTGFGSNQPQHF | TGCAGTGCTTTAACAGGGTTTGGAAGCAATCAGCCCCAGCATTTT
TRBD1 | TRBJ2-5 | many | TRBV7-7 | CASSWTGLETQYF | TGTGCCAGCAGCTGGACAGGGTTGGAGACCCAGTACTTC
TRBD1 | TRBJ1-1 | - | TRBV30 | CAWSRGTANTEAFF | TGTGCCTGGAGTCGGGGGACAGCAAACACTGAAGCTTTCTTT
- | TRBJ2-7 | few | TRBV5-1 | CASSLRAGTVVGEQYF | TGCGCCAGCAGCTTGAGGGCAGGGACCGTGGTGGGCGAGCAGTACTTC
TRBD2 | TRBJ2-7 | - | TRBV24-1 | CATRAAGTSGYEQYF | TGTGCCACCAGGGCGGCCGGGACTAGCGGCTACGAGCAGTACTTC
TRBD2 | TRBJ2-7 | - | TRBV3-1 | CASSNWTSGYEQYF | TGTGCCAGCAGCAACTGGACTAGCGGCTACGAGCAGTACTTC
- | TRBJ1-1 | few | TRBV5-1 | CASRADEGFNTEAFF | TGCGCCAGCAGAGCGGACGAGGGCTTTAACACTGAAGCTTTCTTT
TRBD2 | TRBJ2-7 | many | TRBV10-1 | CASSESRSSGRAEQYF | TGCGCCAGCAGTGAGTCGCGGAGTAGCGGGAGGGCCGAGCAGTACTTC
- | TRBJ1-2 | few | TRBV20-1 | CSARDRGGGYGYTF | TGCAGTGCTAGAGATCGGGGGGGTGGGTATGGCTACACCTTC
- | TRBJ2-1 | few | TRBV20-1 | CSAGVGATYNEQFF | TGCAGTGCAGGGGTGGGGGCTACCTACAATGAGCAGTTCTTC
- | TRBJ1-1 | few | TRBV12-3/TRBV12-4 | CASQEGGPNTEAFF | TGTGCCAGCCAAGAGGGCGGACCGAACACTGAAGCTTTCTTT
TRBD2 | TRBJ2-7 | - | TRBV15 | CATSRGGATSGRYEQYF | TGTGCCACCAGCAGAGGGGGGGCGACTAGCGGTCGCTACGAGCAGTACTTC